One sample yielded the 17 T cell receptor beta chains listed below, sequenced in a study of T cell repertoires in cytomegalovirus infection. The antigens for these receptors are not known. TCRdb re-called the reads through MiXCR, storing one row per CDR3 protein. The table includes tens of thousands of distinct CDR3 sequences, 20% to 25% detected once. Specimen: CD8+ T cells from cultured PBMCs, collected from culture after CMV antigen stimulation. These receptors were taken from a human donor in good health (CMV status not recorded). Some clones in this sample may be carry-over from other donors' samples.

The chain links TRBV7-2 to TRBJ1-3; the D is unclear. Per the germline V gene, CDR1 is SGHTA and CDR2 is FQGNSA. There are 16 residues in the CDR3. With 4 bases removed from V and 0 bases from J, the gap between germline ends came to 13 bases. CDR3 bases: TGTGCCAGCAGCTCCGAGGAGGGTTTCTCTGGAAACACCATATATTTT. This sequence encodes CASSSEEGFSGNTIYF. The whole variable domain, filled in from reference TRBV7-2 and TRBJ1-3, reads GAGVSQSPSNKVTEKGKDVELRCDPISGHTALYWYRQSLGQGLEFLIYFQGNSAPDKSGLPSDRFSAERTGGSVSTLTIQRTQQEDSAVYLCASSSEEGFSGNTIYFGEGSWLTVV.

This clonotype has only a few counts. V usage is TRBV6-2 or TRBV6-3 and J usage is TRBJ2-2, with D perhaps matching TRBD2 (5 bases). V was cut by 5 bases and J by 9 bases, with 13 bases left in between. CDR1 is MNHEY and CDR2 is SVGEGT in the germline V gene. This CDR3 has 13 residues. In DNA, the CDR3 is TGTGCCAGCAGTCCCGACTATCTTCGGGAGCTGTTTTTT. Translation: CASSPDYLRELFF.

The V gene is TRBV7-9, the J gene TRBJ1-2; D uncertain. Germline lookup yields CDR1 SEHNR and CDR2 FQNEAQ (reference sequence). This CDR3 comprises 11 residues. The ends were cut back, 6 bases at V and 9 bases at J, with 11 bases in the middle. The chain's CDR3 is CASRLGMSYTF. CDR3 coding DNA: TGTGCCAGCAGATTGGGCATGAGCTACACCTTC.

The chain links TRBV21-1 to TRBJ1-2. TRBV21-1 is classified as a pseudogene. The CDR3 length is 17 residues. The DNA for the CDR3 is TGTGCCAGCAGCATCCATGTTGACGTCCTCGTAGACTATGGCTACACCTTC. This translates into CASSIHVDVLVDYGYTF.

This clonotype came up a few times. The rearrangement links TRBV4-1 to TRBJ2-3; TRBD1 aligns across 10 bases. This CDR3 contains 16 residues. Unmatched junction bases numbered 8, after V lost 3 bases and J lost 5 bases. Germline values: CDR1 MGHRA, CDR2 YSYEKL. CDR3 sequence (DNA): TGCGCCAGCAGCCATCCCGGGACAGGGGTAGAAGATACGCAGTATTTT. Its translation: CASSHPGTGVEDTQYF.

This clonotype was seen at least ten times. The chain employs TRBV7-2 and TRBJ2-7; D might be TRBD1 or TRBD2, each matching 6 bases. V was cut by 5 bases and J by 2 bases, with 34 bases left in between. Per the germline V gene, CDR1 is SGHTA and CDR2 is FQGNSA. This CDR3 spans 21 amino acids. The CDR3 loop is CASSPSKNLVWGAGVPYEQYF. The CDR3, as DNA: TGTGCCAGCAGCCCAAGCAAAAATTTGGTTTGGGGGGCAGGGGTCCCCTACGAGCAGTACTTC.

This clonotype was detected a few times. The missing conserved phenylalanine or tryptophan at the end of this CDR3 makes a read error likely. The J gene is TRBJ1-2, the V gene TRBV11-2; D ambiguous. Germline assignment: CDR1 SGHAT and CDR2 FQNNGV. This CDR3 is built from 15 residues. V shed 0 bases and J shed 2 bases, with 10 bases lying between them. The CDR3 is CASSLDYSPNYGYTS. The DNA of the CDR3 is TGTGCCAGCAGCTTAGATTACAGTCCGAACTATGGCTACACCTCC.

The chain carries TRBV7-2 and TRBJ1-2, with 10 bases identical to TRBD1. Trimming cost V 3 bases and J 4 bases; bases outside gene matches: 14. The CDR3 is 18 amino acids. The germline CDR1 and CDR2 sequences are SGHTA and FQGNSA. CDR3 amino acids: CASSLARDRGGFSYGYTF. CDR3 coding DNA: TGTGCCAGCAGCTTGGCCCGGGACAGGGGAGGGTTCAGCTATGGCTACACCTTC.

This sequence joins TRBV7-2 and TRBJ2-3; TRBD1 matches at 10 bases. CDR3 length: 16 amino acids. Germline V lookup: CDR1 SGHTA, CDR2 FQGNSA. Trimming took 5 bases from V and 3 from J; bases not matched to a gene: 8. The CDR3 DNA follows: TGTGCCAGCAGCAAAGGGACAGGGGATTCGACAGATACGCAGTATTTT. It is translated as CASSKGTGDSTDTQYF.

The rearrangement uses TRBV6-2 or TRBV6-3 and TRBJ1-1; the D is unclear. The CDR3 has 11 amino acids. The V gene's germline CDR1 is MNHEY and CDR2 SVGEGT. Trimming removed 11 bases at V and 2 bases at J, with 9 bases between. CDR3 region: CAGYDNTEAFF. Here the CDR3 DNA reads TGTGCCGGATATGATAACACTGAAGCTTTCTTT.

V and J are TRBV7-9 and TRBJ1-2; D is possibly TRBD1 (6 bases). V lost 5 bases, J lost 2 bases, and 15 bases lay in between. The CDR3 consists of 15 residues. Germline V CDR1 and CDR2: SEHNR, FQNEAQ (reference sequence). CDR3 amino acids: CASSKAEGENYGYTF. CDR3 coding DNA: TGTGCCAGCAGCAAAGCCGAGGGGGAGAACTATGGCTACACCTTC.

As DNA, the CDR3 is TGTGCCAGCAGTGGAGGGGTTTTCTCTGGCTACACCTTC. Protein: CASSGGVFSGYTF. V and J are TRBV25-1 and TRBJ1-2; perhaps TRBD1 as D (5 bases). Germline CDR1 is MGHDK and CDR2 is SYGVNS. This CDR3 has 13 residues. Trimming took 4 bases from V and 7 from J, leaving 13 bases between them.

V and J are TRBV4-2 and TRBJ2-3; D is perhaps TRBD2 (6 bases). V was pared by 1 base and J by 6 bases, with 8 bases between. There are 13 residues in the CDR3. Germline V gene sequence: CDR1 LGHNA, CDR2 YNFKEQ. CDR3 DNA: TGTGCCAGCAGCCAAGCTAGCGACGATACGCAGTATTTT. It translates to CASSQASDDTQYF.

CDR3 coding DNA: TGTGCCAGCAGTTTTGGGACATATAATGAGCAGTTCTTC. This codes for CASSFGTYNEQFF. The chain employs TRBV7-2 and TRBJ2-1; tentative D call: TRBD1 (6 bases). This CDR3 comprises 13 residues. Looked up from germline, CDR1 is SGHTA and CDR2 is FQGNSA. V lost 6 bases and J lost 7, with 13 bases in between.

The chain has TRBV6-5 and TRBJ1-1; D perhaps matches TRBD1 (5 bases). Germline V lookup: CDR1 MNHEY, CDR2 SVGAGI. Trimming removed 8 bases from V and 3 bases from J, with 19 bases in between. The CDR3 runs to 15 residues. The CDR3 region has the DNA TGTGCCAGCCCTCGAAGCCGGGACCCACACACTGAAGCTTTCTTT. Protein sequence: CASPRSRDPHTEAFF.

Only a few counts were recorded for this clonotype. The V gene is TRBV15, the J gene TRBJ1-2; no clear D. Germline V CDR1 and CDR2: LNHNV, YYDKDF (reference sequence). CDR3 length: 17 amino acids. V was clipped by 0 bases and J by 7 bases, with 21 bases between them. The CDR3 region has the DNA TGTGCCACCAGCAGAGATCGCGATGCAGAGACCTCCATTGGCTACACCTTC. Its translation: CATSRDRDAETSIGYTF.

The rearrangement links TRBV12-3 or TRBV12-4 to TRBJ2-1; no reliable D call. The CDR3 extends over 15 amino acids. V gave up 6 bases and J gave up 7 bases, with 19 bases separating them. The chain's CDR3 is CASSPDWPPRNEQFF. CDR3 nucleotides: TGTGCCAGCAGCCCTGACTGGCCGCCGCGGAATGAGCAGTTCTTC.